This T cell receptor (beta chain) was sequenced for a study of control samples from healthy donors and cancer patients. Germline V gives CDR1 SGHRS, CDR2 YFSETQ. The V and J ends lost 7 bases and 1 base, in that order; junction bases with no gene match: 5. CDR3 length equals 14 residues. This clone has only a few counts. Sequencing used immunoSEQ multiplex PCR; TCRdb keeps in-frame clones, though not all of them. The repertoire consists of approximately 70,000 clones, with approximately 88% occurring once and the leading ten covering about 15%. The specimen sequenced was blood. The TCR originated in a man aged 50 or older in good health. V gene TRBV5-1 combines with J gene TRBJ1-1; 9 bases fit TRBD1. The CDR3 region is CASGTGTANTEAFF. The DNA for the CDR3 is TGCGCCAGCGGGACAGGGACTGCGAACACTGAAGCTTTCTTT.